The sequence of this TCR beta chain was determined in a study of cytomegalovirus exposure and HLA in healthy donors. Broader study findings: Reports described diagnosis of cytomegalovirus status by the classifier as highly specific and sensitive.

From germline, CDR1 is SGHTA and CDR2 FQGTGA. The CDR3 contains 15 residues. Between the trimmed V and J ends, which lost 5 bases and 4 bases, there was a span of 14 bases. This clone showed up just a few times. The antigen is unknown. Both 60 Vbeta primers and 13 Jbeta primers went into the PCR. The assay was immunoSEQ multiplex PCR, and TCRdb's table has in-frame clones only and misses some. The table shows about 120,000 clones, with around 86% occurring only once. This TCR came from a woman younger than 45 in good health and CMV-seronegative. The sample consisted of PBMCs. This chain uses TRBV7-3 with TRBJ2-2; no firm D call. The DNA of the CDR3 is TGTGCCAGCAGCCGGAATTCGGCGGCCACCGGGGAGCTGTTTTTT. Protein: CASSRNSAATGELFF.